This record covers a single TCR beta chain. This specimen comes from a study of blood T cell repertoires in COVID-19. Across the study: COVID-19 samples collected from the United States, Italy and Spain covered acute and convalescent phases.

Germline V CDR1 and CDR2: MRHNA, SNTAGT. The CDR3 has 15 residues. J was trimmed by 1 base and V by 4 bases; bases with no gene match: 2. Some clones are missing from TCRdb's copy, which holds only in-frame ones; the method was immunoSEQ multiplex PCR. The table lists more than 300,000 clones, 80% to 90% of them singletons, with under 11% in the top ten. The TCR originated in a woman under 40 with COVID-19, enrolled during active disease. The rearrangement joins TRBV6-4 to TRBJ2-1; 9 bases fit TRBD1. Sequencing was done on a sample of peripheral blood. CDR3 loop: CASSAGTGSYNEQFF. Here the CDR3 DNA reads TGTGCCAGCAGTGCCGGGACAGGGTCCTACAATGAGCAGTTCTTC.